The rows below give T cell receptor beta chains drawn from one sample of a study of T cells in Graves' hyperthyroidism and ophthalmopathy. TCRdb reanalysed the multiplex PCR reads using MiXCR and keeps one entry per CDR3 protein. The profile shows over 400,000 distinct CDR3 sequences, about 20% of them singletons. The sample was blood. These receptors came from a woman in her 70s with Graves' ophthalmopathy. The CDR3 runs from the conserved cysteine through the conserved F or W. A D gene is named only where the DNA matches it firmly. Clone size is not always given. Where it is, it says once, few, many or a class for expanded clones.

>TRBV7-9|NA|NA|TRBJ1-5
TGTGCCAGCAGCTTAAGCAATAGCAATCAGCCCCAGCATTTT
CASSLSNSNQPQHF
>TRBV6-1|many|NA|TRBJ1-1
TGTGCCAGCAGTGGACAGACTAACCTGAACACTGAAGCTTTCTTT
CASSGQTNLNTEAFF
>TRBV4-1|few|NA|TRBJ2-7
TGCGCCAGCAGCCAAGTGGAGGGGGTCTACGAGCAGTACTTC
CASSQVEGVYEQYF
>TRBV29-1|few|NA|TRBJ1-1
TGCAGCGTTGATAGGGGTTTTAACACTGAAGCTTTCTTT
CSVDRGFNTEAFF
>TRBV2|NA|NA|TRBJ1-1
TGTGCCAGCGCCGGGGCTTACACTGAAGCTTTCTTT
CASAGAYTEAFF
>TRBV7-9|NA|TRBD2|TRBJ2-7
TGTGCCAGCAGCCTCTGGACTAGCGGGAATTCCTACGAGCAGTACTTC
CASSLWTSGNSYEQYF
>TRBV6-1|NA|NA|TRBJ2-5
TGTGCCAGCACCCACTCGGGGGCAAACCAAGAGACCCAGTACTTC
CASTHSGANQETQYF
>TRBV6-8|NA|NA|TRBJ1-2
TGTGCCAGCAGGGAGACGAGGAACTATGGCTACACCTTC
CASRETRNYGYTF
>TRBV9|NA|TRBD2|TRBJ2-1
TGTGCCAGCAGCACGACTAGCGGGAGGGACGAGCAGTTCTTC
CASSTTSGRDEQFF
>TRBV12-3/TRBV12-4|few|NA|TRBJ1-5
TGTGCCAGCAGTTTGGGACACCCGCGTCCCCAGCATTTT
CASSLGHPRPQHF
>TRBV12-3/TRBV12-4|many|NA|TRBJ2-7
TGTGCCACCAGTTTCGGGACTTACGGCTACGAGCAGTACTTC
CATSFGTYGYEQYF
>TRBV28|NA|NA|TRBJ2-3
TGTGCCAGCAGTTTGTTGACTATCGATACGCAGTATTTT
CASSLLTIDTQYF
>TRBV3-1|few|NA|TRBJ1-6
TGTGCCAGCAGCCAATTGGGCAGGGGAGAATCACCCCTCCACTTT
CASSQLGRGESPLHF
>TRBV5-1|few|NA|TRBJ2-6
TGCGCCAGCAGCTTGACCAGGGCCTCCTCTGGGGCCAACGTCCTGACTTTC
CASSLTRASSGANVLTF
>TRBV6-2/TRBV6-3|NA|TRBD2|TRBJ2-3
TGTGCCAGCAGTTACTCTCGGCCAGCGGGAGGCACAGATACGCAGTATTTT
CASSYSRPAGGTDTQYF
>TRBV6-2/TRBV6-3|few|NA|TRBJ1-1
TGTGCCAGCAGTCTTGACAGCACTGAAGCTTTCTTT
CASSLDSTEAFF
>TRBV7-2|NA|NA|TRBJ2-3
TGTGCCAGCAGTGTTCGAGGGTCGGTGGATACGCAGTATTTT
CASSVRGSVDTQYF
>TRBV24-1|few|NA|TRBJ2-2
TGTGCCACCAGTAGCCTAGCAGACACCGGGGAGCTGTTTTTT
CATSSLADTGELFF
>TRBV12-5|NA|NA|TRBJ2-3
TGTGCTAGTGGTTCAGGGGCAGATACGCAGTATTTT
CASGSGADTQYF
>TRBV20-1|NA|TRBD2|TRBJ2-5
TGCAGTGCTCCCTTACCCGGGACTAGCACTTTGGGGACCCAGTACTTC
CSAPLPGTSTLGTQYF
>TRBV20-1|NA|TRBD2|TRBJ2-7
TGCAGTGCTTGGGGGACTAGCGGGCCTATCTACGAGCAGTACTTC
CSAWGTSGPIYEQYF
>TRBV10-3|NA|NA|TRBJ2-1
TGTGCCATCACCATAGGGGGGGCTCACAATGAGCAGTTCTTC
CAITIGGAHNEQFF
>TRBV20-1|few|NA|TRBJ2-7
TGCAGTGCTTCCTGGGACCCAAACTACGAGCAGTACTTC
CSASWDPNYEQYF
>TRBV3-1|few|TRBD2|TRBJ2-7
TGTGCCAGCAGCCAAGTCGCGGGAGTATCCGAGCAGTACTTC
CASSQVAGVSEQYF
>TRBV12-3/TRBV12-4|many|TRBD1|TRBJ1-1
TGTGCCAGCAGTCTTAGGACAGGGGGATATACTGAAGCTTTCTTT
CASSLRTGGYTEAFF